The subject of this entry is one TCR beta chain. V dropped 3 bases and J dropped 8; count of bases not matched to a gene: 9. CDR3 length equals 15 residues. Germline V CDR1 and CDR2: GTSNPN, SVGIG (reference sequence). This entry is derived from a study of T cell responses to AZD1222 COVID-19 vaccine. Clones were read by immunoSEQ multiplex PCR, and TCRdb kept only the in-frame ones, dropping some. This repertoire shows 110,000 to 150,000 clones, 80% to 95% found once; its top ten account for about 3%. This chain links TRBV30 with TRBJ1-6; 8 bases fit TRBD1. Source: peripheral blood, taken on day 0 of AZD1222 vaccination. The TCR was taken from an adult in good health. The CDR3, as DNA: TGTGCCTGGAGCGCGGGACAGGCCAGGTATTCACCCCTCCACTTT. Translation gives CAWSAGQARYSPLHF.